These 24 T cell receptor beta chains originate from one sample sequenced in a study of shared clonotypes between healthy human individuals. Profiling relied on immunoSEQ multiplex PCR, and the TCRdb table lists in-frame clones only, not all of them. This table holds about 1.5 million clones, roughly 96% found once. Specimen: naive CD4+ T cells sorted from blood. Subset specified: CD45RA+ positively selected. Every receptor here comes from a man aged 25-45 years in good health.

The chain links TRBV5-1 to TRBJ2-5; D is perhaps TRBD1 (5 bases). V shed 1 base and J shed 0 bases, with 13 bases lying between them. This CDR3 has 16 amino acids. Germline CDR1 is SGHRS and CDR2 is YFSETQ. The CDR3 loop reads CASSLPQGSDQETQYF. The CDR3 bases are TGCGCCAGCAGCTTGCCGCAGGGAAGTGACCAAGAGACCCAGTACTTC.

The J gene is TRBJ1-2, the V gene TRBV9; TRBD1 is a possible D gene (5 bases). The CDR3 sequence is 15 residues long. The V gene lost 0 bases and the J gene lost 4 bases, with 13 bases spanning the gap. CDR1 is SGDLS, CDR2 YYNGEE, per germline. CDR3 protein: CASSVGQPRVYGYTF. CDR3 sequence (DNA): TGTGCCAGCAGCGTAGGACAGCCTAGAGTCTATGGCTACACCTTC.

V usage is TRBV9 and J usage is TRBJ2-1; 15 bases fit TRBD2. CDR3 length: 17 residues. V lost 3 bases and J lost 9; bases outside the gene matches: 10. Germline V CDR1 and CDR2: SGDLS, YYNGEE. The CDR3 here is CASSAGGLAGGAGEQFF. In nucleotides, the CDR3 is TGTGCCAGCAGCGCGGGGGGACTAGCGGGAGGCGCGGGTGAGCAGTTCTTC.

V usage is TRBV7-2 and J usage is TRBJ2-1, with 10 positions matching TRBD2. The CDR3 sequence is 16 residues long. V shed 2 bases, J shed 8 bases, and the junction held 9 bases outside the gene matches. Looked up from germline, CDR1 is SGHTA and CDR2 is FQGNSA. CDR3 DNA sequence: TGTGCCAGCAGCTTATCAGGTCTAGCGGGAGTCGATGAGCAGTTCTTC. It specifies CASSLSGLAGVDEQFF.

The rearrangement uses TRBV18 and TRBJ1-1, with D maybe TRBD1 (6 bases). The V and J ends lost 3 bases and 5 bases respectively, with 16 bases between them. Germline CDR1 is KGHSH and CDR2 is LQKENI. This CDR3 has 15 residues. CDR3 region: CASSPLGAARTEAFF. Written as DNA, the CDR3 is TGTGCCAGCTCACCGCTGGGGGCTGCGAGGACTGAAGCTTTCTTT. The full variable domain, rest sourced from reference TRBV18 and TRBJ1-1, is NAGVMQNPRHLVRRRGQEARLRCSPMKGHSHVYWYRQLPEEGLKFMVYLQKENIIDESGMPKERFSAEFPKEGPSILRIQQVVRGDSAAYFCASSPLGAARTEAFFGQGTRLTVV.

In this sample, this clone turned up once. V gene TRBV2 combines with J gene TRBJ2-7, with D perhaps TRBD1 or TRBD2 (5 bases each). CDR1 is SNHLY, CDR2 FYNNEI, per germline. V shed 4 bases and J shed 6 bases, with 22 bases lying between them. CDR3 size: 16 residues. The CDR3 region is CASSGISGRARLEQYF. The CDR3 DNA reads TGTGCCAGCAGTGGGATTTCAGGGAGAGCTCGTCTCGAGCAGTACTTC. The whole variable domain, filled in from reference TRBV2 and TRBJ2-7, reads EPEVTQTPSHQVTQMGQEVILRCVPISNHLYFYWYRQILGQKVEFLVSFYNNEISEKSEIFDDQFSVERPDGSNFTLKIRSTKLEDSAMYFCASSGISGRARLEQYFGPGTRLTVT.

J is TRBJ1-4 and V is TRBV28, with D tentatively TRBD1 (5 bases). The V and J ends lost 5 bases and 8 bases respectively, with 18 bases between them. CDR1 and CDR2 from the germline V gene are MDHEN and SYDVKM. The CDR3 has 15 residues. In nucleotides, the CDR3 is TGTGCCAGCAGTCTGCGGCGGGGCCTAGGAGAAAAACTGTTTTTT. It yields the protein CASSLRRGLGEKLFF.

The rearrangement links TRBV11-1 to TRBJ2-1; 14 positions agree with TRBD2. This CDR3 spans 16 amino acids. Germline values: CDR1 SGHAT, CDR2 FQDESV (reference sequence). Germline trimming cut 5 bases from V and 9 bases from J; bases unmatched to any gene: 9. CDR3 coding DNA: TGTGCCAGCAGCACCGGGACTAGCGGGAGATGGGTTGAGCAGTTCTTC. Its translation: CASSTGTSGRWVEQFF. Drawing the rest from reference TRBV11-1 and TRBJ2-1, the complete variable domain is EAEVAQSPRYKITEKSQAVAFWCDPISGHATLYWYRQILGQGPELLVQFQDESVVDDSQLPKDRFSAERLKGVDSTLKIQPAELGDSAMYLCASSTGTSGRWVEQFFGPGTRLTVL.

This chain uses TRBV18 with TRBJ2-7; no definite D call. Between the trimmed V and J ends, which lost 2 bases and 0 bases, there was a span of 14 bases. Germline CDR1 KGHSH, CDR2 LQKENI. This CDR3 comprises 16 residues. The CDR3 sequence is CASSPSIGLSSYEQYF. The CDR3 DNA follows: TGTGCCAGCTCACCATCCATCGGGCTTAGCTCCTACGAGCAGTACTTC.

On this clone itself: Other nucleotide sequences in the sample specify the same CDR3. V gene TRBV7-3 combines with J gene TRBJ2-1, with 9 bases identical to TRBD2. The CDR3 runs to 16 residues. V trimming: 2 bases; J trimming: 1 base; junction bases outside the gene matches: 3. CDR1 SGHTA and CDR2 FQGTGA come from the germline V gene. For the CDR3, the DNA is TGTGCCAGCAGCTTAGTAGCGGGAGCGTCCTACAATGAGCAGTTCTTC. Its translation: CASSLVAGASYNEQFF.

The CDR3, as DNA: TGTGCCAGCAGTTATGACAGGCCATCCTACAATGAGCAGTTCTTC. Amino acids: CASSYDRPSYNEQFF. The chain employs TRBV28 and TRBJ2-1, with a possible D match to TRBD1 (6 bases). CDR1 and CDR2 (germline): MDHEN, SYDVKM. This CDR3 is 15 amino acids long. Trimming stripped 4 bases from V and 1 base from J, with 11 bases between.

The chain uses TRBV9 and TRBJ2-1, with 10 bases that match TRBD2. The germline gives CDR1 SGDLS, CDR2 YYNGEE. The V and J ends lost 0 bases and 7 bases, in that order; junction bases with no gene match: 10. The CDR3 is 17 residues long. In DNA, the CDR3 is TGTGCCAGCAGCGTAGGGAGTGGGCTAGCGGGAGCTAATGAGCAGTTCTTC. It is translated as CASSVGSGLAGANEQFF.

This chain joins TRBV2 and TRBJ1-2; possible D gene TRBD1, 6 bases. The CDR3 is 16 amino acids. The V gene's germline CDR1 is SNHLY and CDR2 FYNNEI. The V end was cut by 6 bases, the J end by 0 bases, with 17 bases between. The CDR3 loop reads CASSRNEDRTNYGYTF. The CDR3 DNA reads TGTGCCAGCAGCCGGAACGAGGACAGAACTAACTATGGCTACACCTTC.

Here the CDR3 reads CASSFRGTGHSYEQYF. In nucleotides, the CDR3 is TGTGCCAGCAGCTTTCGCGGGACAGGGCATTCCTACGAGCAGTACTTC. The rearrangement links TRBV5-4 to TRBJ2-7; 9 bases map to TRBD1. V lost 2 bases to trimming and J lost 1 base; unmatched junction nucleotides: 7. Germline loops: CDR1 SGHNT, CDR2 YYREEE (reference sequence). The CDR3 is made up of 16 amino acids.

To note about this clone: This same CDR3 is encoded by further DNA sequences in the sample. V is TRBV7-2 and J is TRBJ1-5; D might be TRBD1 (5 bases). Trimming took off 2 bases at V and 5 bases at J, with 7 bases between the two ends. CDR3 length: 13 amino acids. CDR1 SGHTA and CDR2 FQGNSA come from the germline V gene. CDR3 sequence reads: CASSLQGDQPQHF. Here the CDR3 DNA reads TGTGCCAGCAGCTTACAGGGTGATCAGCCCCAGCATTTT.

Only one count was recorded for this clone. The rearrangement links TRBV7-2 to TRBJ1-5, with a tentative D call TRBD1 (5 bases). Germline lookup yields CDR1 SGHTA and CDR2 FQGNSA. This CDR3 is 14 amino acids long. V was cut by 3 bases and J by 3 bases, with 9 bases left in between. The CDR3 spells CASSFTGSNQPQHF. The CDR3 bases are TGTGCCAGCAGCTTTACAGGTTCCAATCAGCCCCAGCATTTT.

This chain joins TRBV6-1 and TRBJ2-7, with D possibly being TRBD2 (5 bases). The CDR3 covers 17 residues. Deletions cut 1 base from V and 7 bases from J, with 23 bases between. Germline V gene data show CDR1 as MNHNS and CDR2 as SASEGT. The CDR3 loop reads CASSEDPTSHQVGEQYF. The CDR3 DNA reads TGTGCCAGCAGTGAAGACCCCACTAGTCACCAAGTCGGGGAGCAGTACTTC.

V gene TRBV20-1 combines with J gene TRBJ1-5; the D is unclear. Trimming stripped 3 bases from V and 7 bases from J, with 7 bases between. This CDR3 is 11 amino acids long. The germline CDR1 and CDR2 sequences are DFQATT and SNEGSKA (reference sequence). CDR3 sequence (DNA): TGCAGTGCTAGCCTGGAACAGCCCCAGCATTTT. This translates into CSASLEQPQHF.

The chain recombines TRBV11-2 with TRBJ2-7, with TRBD1 matching 10 bases. CDR1 is SGHAT and CDR2 is FQNNGV in the germline V gene. This CDR3 has 16 residues. J was trimmed by 5 bases and V by 1 base; bases with no gene match: 8. The CDR3 nucleotides are TGTGCCAGCAGCTTAGCGCCGGGACAGGGGCTTCACGAGCAGTACTTC. This codes for CASSLAPGQGLHEQYF.

The chain employs TRBV4-1 and TRBJ2-7; D is unclear. Trimming cost V 0 bases and J 8 bases, with 8 bases left between them. Germline-derived CDR1 and CDR2 are MGHRA and YSYEKL. CDR3 size: 12 residues. The CDR3 DNA sequence: TGCGCCAGCAGCCAAGATGGGCGAAAGCAGTACTTC. Translated, it gives CASSQDGRKQYF.

For the CDR3, the DNA is TGCGCCAGCAGTGCCGGGACTAGCGTTCTCGAGCAGTACTTC. Its translation is CASSAGTSVLEQYF. The chain joins TRBV10-1 to TRBJ2-7; 10 nucleotides agree with TRBD2. The length of the CDR3 is 14 residues. V shed 4 bases and J 6 bases; nucleotides not matched to a gene: 6. The germline V gene has CDR1 WNHNN and CDR2 SYGVQD (reference sequence).

The genes are TRBV6-5 and TRBJ1-2, with TRBD1 matching over 7 bases. Germline lookup yields CDR1 MNHEY and CDR2 SVGAGI. The CDR3 is 14 residues long. The ends lost 2 bases at V and 4 bases at J; junction bases unmatched: 4. CDR3 bases: TGTGCCAGCAGTTACGGCCGGACAGGCTATGGCTACACCTTC. This gives the protein CASSYGRTGYGYTF.

This chain connects TRBV7-8 to TRBJ2-7; D possibly uses TRBD1 or TRBD2 (6 bases each). The ends were cut back, 3 bases at V and 4 bases at J, with 10 bases in the middle. There are 13 residues in the CDR3. The germline CDR1 and CDR2 sequences are SGHVS and FQNEAQ. CDR3 in DNA: TGTGCCAGCAGCTTGAGAGGGGGGTACGAGCAGTACTTC. The encoded protein is CASSLRGGYEQYF. The variable domain in full, with the rest retrieved from reference TRBV7-8 and TRBJ2-7, is GAGVSQSPRYKVAKRGQDVALRCDPISGHVSLFWYQQALGQGPEFLTYFQNEAQLDKSGLPSDRFFAERPEGSVSTLKIQRTQQEDSAVYLCASSLRGGYEQYFGPGTRLTVT.

The chain couples TRBV19 to TRBJ2-1; no definite D call. The V end was cut by 7 bases, the J end by 2 bases, with 12 bases between. Per germline, CDR1 LNHDA and CDR2 SQIVND (reference sequence). The CDR3 is 14 residues long. The CDR3 is CASTSVPPYNEQFF. The CDR3 DNA sequence: TGTGCCAGTACATCCGTTCCTCCCTACAATGAGCAGTTCTTC.